This TCR beta chain was captured by sequencing in a study of beta chain features in type 1 diabetes. Looking at the study overall: The study examined about 110,000,000 sorted cells across all samples. General observations from the study: Significant though moderate, a shortening of TCRB CDR3s appeared in all four CD4+ subsets of Type 1 diabetes patients. Within the patient group, naive, central memory and Treg TCRB repertoires appeared more similar to each other than within healthy donors.

This clone occurred a few times. The antigen remains undetermined. With 6 bases clipped from V and 4 bases from J, the junction kept 7 bases outside the gene matches. Germline loops: CDR1 SQVTM, CDR2 ANQGSEA. The CDR3 runs to 14 residues. CD4+ cells of the naive, central memory, regulatory and stem cell-like memory types were sorted via CD45RO/CCR7/CD25/CD127/CD95/CD27. Once sorted, every population was more than 95% pure. The investigators reverse transcribed all of the isolated RNA, so they sequenced expressed TCRB transcripts. The assay was immunoSEQ multiplex PCR, and TCRdb's table has in-frame clones only and misses some. The table has roughly 130,000 clones, about a sixth seen once.

This TCR derives from a man between 25 and 39 years old with type 1 diabetes. Sequenced input: central memory CD4+ T cells from blood. V and J are TRBV29-1 and TRBJ2-2; 8 bases agree with TRBD1. CDR3 nucleotides: TGCAGCGTGGACGGACAGGGTGCCACCGGGGAGCTGTTTTTT. Translation: CSVDGQGATGELFF.